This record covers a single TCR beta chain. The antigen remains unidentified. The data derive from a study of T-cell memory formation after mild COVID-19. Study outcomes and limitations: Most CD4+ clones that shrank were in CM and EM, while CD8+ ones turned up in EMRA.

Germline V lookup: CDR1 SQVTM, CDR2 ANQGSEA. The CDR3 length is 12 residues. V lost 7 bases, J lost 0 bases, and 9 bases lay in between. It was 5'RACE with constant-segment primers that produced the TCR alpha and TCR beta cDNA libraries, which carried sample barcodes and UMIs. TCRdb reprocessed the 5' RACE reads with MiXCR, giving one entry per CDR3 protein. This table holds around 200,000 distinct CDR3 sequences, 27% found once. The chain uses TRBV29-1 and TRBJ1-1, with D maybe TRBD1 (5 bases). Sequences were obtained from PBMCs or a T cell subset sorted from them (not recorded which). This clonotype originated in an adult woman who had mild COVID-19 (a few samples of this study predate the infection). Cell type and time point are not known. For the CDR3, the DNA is TGCAGCGACGGGACGGTGAACACTGAAGCTTTCTTT. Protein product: CSDGTVNTEAFF.